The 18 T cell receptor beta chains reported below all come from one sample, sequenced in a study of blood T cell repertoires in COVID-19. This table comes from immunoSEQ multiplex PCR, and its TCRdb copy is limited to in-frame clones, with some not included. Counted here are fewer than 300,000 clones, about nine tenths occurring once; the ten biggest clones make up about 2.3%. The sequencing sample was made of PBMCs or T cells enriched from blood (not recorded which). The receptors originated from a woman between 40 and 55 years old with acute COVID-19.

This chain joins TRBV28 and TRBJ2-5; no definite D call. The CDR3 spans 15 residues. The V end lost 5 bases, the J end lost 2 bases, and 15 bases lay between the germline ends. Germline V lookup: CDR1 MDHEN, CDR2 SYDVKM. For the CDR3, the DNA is TGTGCCAGCAGTCGAACTACGGTACTGCAAGAGACCCAGTACTTC. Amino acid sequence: CASSRTTVLQETQYF.

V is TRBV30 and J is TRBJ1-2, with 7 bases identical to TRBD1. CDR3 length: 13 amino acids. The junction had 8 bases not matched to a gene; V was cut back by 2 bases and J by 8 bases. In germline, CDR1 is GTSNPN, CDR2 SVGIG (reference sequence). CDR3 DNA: TGTGCCTGGAGTCTGACAGGGACGAAAGGCTACACCTTC. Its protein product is CAWSLTGTKGYTF. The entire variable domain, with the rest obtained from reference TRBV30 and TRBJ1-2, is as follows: SQTIHQWPATLVQPVGSPLSLECTVEGTSNPNLYWYRQAAGRGLQLLFYSVGIGQISSEVPQNLSASRPQDRQFILSSKKLLLSDSGFYLCAWSLTGTKGYTFGSGTRLTVV.

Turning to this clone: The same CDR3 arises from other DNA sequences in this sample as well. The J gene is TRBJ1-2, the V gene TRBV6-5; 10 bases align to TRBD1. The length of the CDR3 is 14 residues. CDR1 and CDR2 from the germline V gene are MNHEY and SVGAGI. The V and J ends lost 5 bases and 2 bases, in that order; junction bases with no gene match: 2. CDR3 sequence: CASSRTGGNYGYTF. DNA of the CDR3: TGTGCCAGCAGTCGGACAGGGGGAAACTATGGCTACACCTTC.

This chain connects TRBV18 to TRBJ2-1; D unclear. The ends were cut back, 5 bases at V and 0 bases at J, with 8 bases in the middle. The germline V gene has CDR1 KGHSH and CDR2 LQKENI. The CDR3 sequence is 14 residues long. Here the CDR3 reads CASSSSDSYNEQFF. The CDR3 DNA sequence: TGTGCCAGCTCATCGAGCGACTCCTACAATGAGCAGTTCTTC.

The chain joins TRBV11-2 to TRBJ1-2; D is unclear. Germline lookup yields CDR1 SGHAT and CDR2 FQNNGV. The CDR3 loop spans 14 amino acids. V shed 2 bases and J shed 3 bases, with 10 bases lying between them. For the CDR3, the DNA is TGTGCCAGCAGCTTAAGACCCAGCGACTATGGCTACACCTTC. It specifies CASSLRPSDYGYTF.

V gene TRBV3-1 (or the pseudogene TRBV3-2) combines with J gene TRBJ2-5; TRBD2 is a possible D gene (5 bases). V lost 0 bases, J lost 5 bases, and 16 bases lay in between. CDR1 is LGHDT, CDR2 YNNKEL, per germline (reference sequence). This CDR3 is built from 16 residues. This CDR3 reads CASSQEWWTERETQYF. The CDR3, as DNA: TGTGCCAGCAGCCAAGAATGGTGGACTGAAAGGGAGACCCAGTACTTC.

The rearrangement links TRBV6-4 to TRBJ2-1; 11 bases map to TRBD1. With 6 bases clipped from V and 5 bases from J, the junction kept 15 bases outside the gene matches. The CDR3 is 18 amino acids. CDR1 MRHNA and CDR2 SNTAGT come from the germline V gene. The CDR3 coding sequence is TGTGCCAGCAGAGGATGGGACAGGGGGGTGAGTACTAACAATGAGCAGTTCTTC. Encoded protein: CASRGWDRGVSTNNEQFF.

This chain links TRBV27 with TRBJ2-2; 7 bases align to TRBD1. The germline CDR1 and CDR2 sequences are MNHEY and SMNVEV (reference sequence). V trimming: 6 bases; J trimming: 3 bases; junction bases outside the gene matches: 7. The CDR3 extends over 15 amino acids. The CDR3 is CASRYRGGYTGELFF. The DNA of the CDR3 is TGTGCCAGCAGATACAGGGGTGGGTACACCGGGGAGCTGTTTTTT.

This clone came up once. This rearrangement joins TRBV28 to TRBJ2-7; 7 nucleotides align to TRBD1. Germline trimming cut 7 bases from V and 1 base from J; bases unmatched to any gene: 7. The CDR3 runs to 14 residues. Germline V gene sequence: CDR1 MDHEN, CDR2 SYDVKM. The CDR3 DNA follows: TGTGCCAGCACGACAGGGCGAGGGTCCTACGAGCAGTACTTC. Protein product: CASTTGRGSYEQYF.

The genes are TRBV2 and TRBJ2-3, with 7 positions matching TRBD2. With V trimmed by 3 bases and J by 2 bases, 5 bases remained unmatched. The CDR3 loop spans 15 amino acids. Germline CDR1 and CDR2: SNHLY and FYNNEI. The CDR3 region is CASSDSGLDTDTQYF. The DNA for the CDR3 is TGTGCCAGCAGTGACAGCGGACTAGACACAGATACGCAGTATTTT.

The CDR3 here is CASSLLFTGPMNTEAFF. The DNA for the CDR3 is TGCGCCAGCAGCTTGTTATTCACAGGGCCCATGAACACTGAAGCTTTCTTT. The J gene is TRBJ1-1, the V gene TRBV5-1, with D tentatively TRBD1 (6 bases). This CDR3 has 17 amino acids. The germline V gene has CDR1 SGHRS and CDR2 YFSETQ. The V and J ends lost 1 base and 0 bases respectively, with 16 bases between them.

CDR3 in DNA: TGTGCCAGCAGCCCCCATCAGGGGGGCGGGGAGCTGTTTTTT. Its protein is CASSPHQGGGELFF. V gene TRBV7-2 combines with J gene TRBJ2-2, with a tentative D call TRBD1 (7 bases). The CDR3 extends over 14 amino acids. The germline V gene has CDR1 SGHTA and CDR2 FQGNSA. The V end lost 5 bases, the J end lost 7 bases, and 14 bases lay between the germline ends.

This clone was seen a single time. CDR3 sequence (DNA): TGTGCCAGCACTTCCTCTGGCGGGGGGCCACTGGAGACCCAGTACTTC. Its protein product is CASTSSGGGPLETQYF. The V gene is TRBV7-9, the J gene TRBJ2-5, with 8 bases identical to TRBD2. Germline lookup yields CDR1 SEHNR and CDR2 FQNEAQ (reference sequence). The CDR3 sequence is 16 residues long. J was trimmed by 5 bases and V by 7 bases; bases with no gene match: 15.

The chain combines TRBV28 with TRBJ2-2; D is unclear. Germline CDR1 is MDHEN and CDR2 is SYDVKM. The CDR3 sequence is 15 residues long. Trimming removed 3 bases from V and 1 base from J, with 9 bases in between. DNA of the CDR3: TGTGCCAGCAGTTTTTCAGGAAAGAACACCGGGGAGCTGTTTTTT. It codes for CASSFSGKNTGELFF.

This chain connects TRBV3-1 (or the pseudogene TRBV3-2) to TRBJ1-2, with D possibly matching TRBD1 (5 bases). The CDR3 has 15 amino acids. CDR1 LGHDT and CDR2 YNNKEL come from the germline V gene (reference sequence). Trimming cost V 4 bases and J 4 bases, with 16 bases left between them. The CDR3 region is CASSLNRGQSYGYTF. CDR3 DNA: TGTGCCAGCAGCCTCAATAGGGGTCAGAGCTATGGCTACACCTTC.

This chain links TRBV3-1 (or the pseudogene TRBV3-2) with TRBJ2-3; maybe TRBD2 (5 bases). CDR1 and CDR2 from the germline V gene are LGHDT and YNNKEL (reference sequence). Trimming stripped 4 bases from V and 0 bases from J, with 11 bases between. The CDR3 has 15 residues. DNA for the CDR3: TGTGCCAGCAGCCTCGGGATTGCTAGCACAGATACGCAGTATTTT. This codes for CASSLGIASTDTQYF.

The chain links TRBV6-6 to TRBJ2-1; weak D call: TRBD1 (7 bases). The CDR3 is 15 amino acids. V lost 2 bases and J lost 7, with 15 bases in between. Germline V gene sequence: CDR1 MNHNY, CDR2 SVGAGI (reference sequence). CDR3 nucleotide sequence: TGTGCCAGCAGTTACGCCAGGGGGACTGGTAATGAGCAGTTCTTC. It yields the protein CASSYARGTGNEQFF.

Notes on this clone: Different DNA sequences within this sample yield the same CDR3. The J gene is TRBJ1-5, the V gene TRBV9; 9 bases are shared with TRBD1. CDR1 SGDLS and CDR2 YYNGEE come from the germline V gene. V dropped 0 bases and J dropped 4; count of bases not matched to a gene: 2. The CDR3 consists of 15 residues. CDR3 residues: CASSVGGTGNQPQHF. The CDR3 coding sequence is TGTGCCAGCAGCGTAGGTGGGACAGGGAATCAGCCCCAGCATTTT. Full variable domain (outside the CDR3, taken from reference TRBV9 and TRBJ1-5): DSGVTQTPKHLITATGQRVTLRCSPRSGDLSVYWYQQSLDQGLQFLIQYYNGEERAKGNILERFSAQQFPDLHSELNLSSLELGDSALYFCASSVGGTGNQPQHFGDGTRLSIL.